The 23 T cell receptor beta chains listed next were all sequenced from one sample in a study of blood T cell repertoires in COVID-19. Clones were read by immunoSEQ multiplex PCR, and TCRdb kept only the in-frame ones, dropping some. The sample shows approximately 150,000 clones, roughly 84% of them seen only once. The specimen was PBMCs or T cells enriched from blood (not recorded which). Every receptor here comes from a human donor with acute COVID-19. The donor label of this sample is uncertain.

The chain has TRBV4-3 and TRBJ2-3, with 7 bases lining up with TRBD2. Trimming cost V 0 bases and J 6 bases; bases outside gene matches: 6. The germline V gene has CDR1 LGHNA and CDR2 YSLEER. The CDR3 has 15 amino acids. The CDR3 sequence: CASSQDAGEWDTQYF. The CDR3 DNA follows: TGCGCCAGCAGCCAAGATGCGGGAGAGTGGGATACGCAGTATTTT.

This chain connects TRBV4-1 to TRBJ1-2; D is unresolved. V dropped 1 base and J dropped 8 bases, with 11 bases sitting between them. The CDR3 runs 13 residues. Germline loops: CDR1 MGHRA, CDR2 YSYEKL. The CDR3 region is CASSQVRGDGYTF. The CDR3 nucleotides are TGCGCCAGCAGCCAAGTTCGGGGAGACGGCTACACCTTC.

The V call is TRBV20-1, the J call TRBJ2-1, with 15 bases aligning to TRBD2. J lost 3 bases, V lost 3 bases, and 9 bases had no gene match. CDR1 DFQATT and CDR2 SNEGSKA come from the germline V gene (reference sequence). The CDR3 extends over 18 amino acids. The CDR3 DNA reads as TGCAGTGCTAGTTTGGGACTAGCGGGGGGTAAGATCTACAATGAGCAGTTCTTC. The encoded protein is CSASLGLAGGKIYNEQFF.

This rearrangement joins TRBV4-3 to TRBJ1-1; the D gene is possibly TRBD1 (5 bases). The germline gives CDR1 LGHNA, CDR2 YSLEER. The germline V and J ends were trimmed by 0 bases and 10 bases, with 15 bases remaining between them. The CDR3 runs to 14 residues. The CDR3 DNA follows: TGCGCCAGCAGCCAAGATAGGGCCTTCCAGGGAGCTTTCTTT. Amino acids: CASSQDRAFQGAFF.

The chain has TRBV12-3 or TRBV12-4 and TRBJ2-2, with 7 nucleotides matching TRBD1. V dropped 6 bases and J dropped 6; count of bases not matched to a gene: 1. The CDR3 has 12 residues. The CDR3 protein is CASRQGPGELFF. The CDR3 DNA reads as TGTGCCAGCAGACAGGGGCCCGGGGAGCTGTTTTTT.

The V call is TRBV24-1, the J call TRBJ1-4; D is possibly TRBD1 (6 bases). V lost 2 bases to trimming and J lost 7 bases, with 13 bases between them. The CDR3 is 15 amino acids. Germline CDR1 reads KGHDR; CDR2 reads SFDVKD. This chain's CDR3 is CATSDSGEGSEKLFF. The DNA of the CDR3 is TGTGCCACCAGTGATTCAGGGGAGGGAAGTGAAAAACTGTTTTTT.

This clone was counted a single time. This chain connects TRBV7-3 to TRBJ1-1; 8 bases match TRBD1. Germline CDR1 SGHTA, CDR2 FQGTGA. CDR3 length: 16 residues. V dropped 3 bases and J dropped 4; count of bases not matched to a gene: 10. CDR3 sequence (DNA): TGTGCCAGCAGCTTGGATGGGGGACAGGAAGTCACTGAAGCTTTCTTT. This encodes CASSLDGGQEVTEAFF. Full variable domain (missing parts from reference TRBV7-3 and TRBJ1-1): GAGVSQTPSNKVTEKGKYVELRCDPISGHTALYWYRQSLGQGPEFLIYFQGTGAADDSGLPNDRFFAVRPEGSVSTLKIQRTERGDSAVYLCASSLDGGQEVTEAFFGQGTRLTVV.

The chain recombines TRBV14 with TRBJ1-1; 7 nucleotides line up with TRBD1. CDR1 SGHDN and CDR2 FVKESK come from the germline V gene. The CDR3 is made up of 14 amino acids. The junction had 5 bases not matched to a gene; V was cut back by 3 bases and J by 4 bases. The CDR3 protein is CASSQQGGFTEAFF. The CDR3 DNA reads TGTGCCAGCAGCCAGCAGGGGGGTTTCACTGAAGCTTTCTTT. Full variable domain (rest looked up from reference TRBV14 and TRBJ1-1): EAGVTQFPSHSVIEKGQTVTLRCDPISGHDNLYWYRRVMGKEIKFLLHFVKESKQDESGMPNNRFLAERTGGTYSTLKVQPAELEDSGVYFCASSQQGGFTEAFFGQGTRLTVV.

This clone was observed a few times. The chain employs TRBV24-1 and TRBJ2-3; possible D gene TRBD1, 5 bases. The germline V and J ends were trimmed by 1 base and 6 bases, with 10 bases remaining between them. CDR3 length: 14 residues. Germline V gene data show CDR1 as KGHDR and CDR2 as SFDVKD. The CDR3 nucleotides are TGTGCCACCAGTGATTTATCCAGGGTCGATACGCAGTATTTT. This sequence encodes CATSDLSRVDTQYF.

V usage is TRBV11-2 and J usage is TRBJ1-6; D may be TRBD1 (6 bases). CDR1 and CDR2 from the germline V gene are SGHAT and FQNNGV. V lost 3 bases, J lost 5 bases, and 11 bases lay in between. The CDR3 runs 15 residues. Written as DNA, the CDR3 is TGTGCCAGCAGCTTTCAGACAGGACATAATTCACCCCTCCACTTT. This gives the protein CASSFQTGHNSPLHF.

The chain joins TRBV10-3 to TRBJ2-1, with 8 bases identical to TRBD2. The V gene end was trimmed by 4 bases and the J gene end by 8 bases; junction bases not matched to a gene: 13. This CDR3 has 16 residues. Germline V gene sequence: CDR1 ENHRY, CDR2 SYGVKD. CDR3 nucleotides: TGTGCCATCAGTGGAGCCGGGGGGGGGCCTCTTGATGAGCAGTTCTTC. Translated, it gives CAISGAGGGPLDEQFF.

This chain uses TRBV7-9 with TRBJ2-7; D not certain. Germline V lookup: CDR1 SEHNR, CDR2 FQNEAQ (reference sequence). CDR3 length: 13 residues. V shed 0 bases and J shed 5 bases, with 8 bases lying between them. The CDR3 DNA reads as TGTGCCAGCAGCTTAGCGGCAGGTGACGAGCAGTACTTC. It specifies CASSLAAGDEQYF. Full variable domain (remainder filled in from reference TRBV7-9 and TRBJ2-7): DTGVSQNPRHKITKRGQNVTFRCDPISEHNRLYWYRQTLGQGPEFLTYFQNEAQLEKSRLLSDRFSAERPKGSFSTLEIQRTEQGDSAMYLCASSLAAGDEQYFGPGTRLTVT.

The chain is built from TRBV19 and TRBJ1-2; TRBD1 agrees at 8 bases. Per the germline V gene, CDR1 is LNHDA and CDR2 is SQIVND (reference sequence). V lost 6 bases to trimming and J lost 1 base; unmatched junction nucleotides: 4. CDR3 size: 14 residues. The CDR3, as DNA: TGTGCCAGTAGCGTGACAGGGGTTAACTATGGCTACACCTTC. Its protein product is CASSVTGVNYGYTF.

The chain carries TRBV7-2 and TRBJ1-2; D ambiguous. Trimming took off 2 bases at V and 8 bases at J, with 12 bases between the two ends. From germline, CDR1 is SGHTA and CDR2 FQGNSA. The CDR3 length is 13 residues. The CDR3 spells CASSLLDWRGYTF. As DNA, the CDR3 is TGTGCCAGCAGCTTACTCGATTGGCGGGGCTACACCTTC. Filled out from reference TRBV7-2 and TRBJ1-2, the complete variable domain reads GAGVSQSPSNKVTEKGKDVELRCDPISGHTALYWYRQSLGQGLEFLIYFQGNSAPDKSGLPSDRFSAERTGGSVSTLTIQRTQQEDSAVYLCASSLLDWRGYTFGSGTRLTVV.

The V and J genes are TRBV29-1 and TRBJ2-7; 8 nucleotides agree with TRBD1. CDR3 length: 12 amino acids. The germline gives CDR1 SQVTM, CDR2 ANQGSEA. The ends lost 7 bases at V and 7 bases at J; junction bases unmatched: 9. CDR3 DNA sequence: TGCAGCGCTGTGAACAGGGGGAAAGAGCAGTACTTC. It translates to CSAVNRGKEQYF.

The V gene is TRBV7-2, the J gene TRBJ2-7; tentative D call: TRBD2 (6 bases). V lost 0 bases, J lost 5 bases, and 11 bases lay in between. The CDR3 loop spans 14 amino acids. Germline V gene lookup returns CDR1 SGHTA and CDR2 FQGNSA. The CDR3 DNA reads TGTGCCAGCAGCTTAGCCCCGGACTACGACGAGCAGTACTTC. It is translated as CASSLAPDYDEQYF.

This sequence joins TRBV10-1 and TRBJ2-7; 9 bases fit TRBD1. With 5 bases clipped from V and 3 bases from J, the junction kept 14 bases outside the gene matches. This CDR3 region has 17 residues. Per the germline V gene, CDR1 is WNHNN and CDR2 is SYGVQD (reference sequence). The CDR3 loop reads CASSIRYRDRDLYEQYF. CDR3 sequence (DNA): TGCGCCAGCAGTATCCGATACCGGGACAGGGACCTCTACGAGCAGTACTTC.

This chain links TRBV5-5 with TRBJ2-7; D possibly corresponds to TRBD2 (5 bases). This CDR3 contains 11 residues. Trimming stripped 2 bases from V and 7 bases from J, with 7 bases between. CDR1 is SGHKS and CDR2 is YYEKEE in the germline V gene (reference sequence). The CDR3 region is CASSLGGEQYF. DNA of the CDR3: TGTGCCAGCAGCTTAGGCGGGGAGCAGTACTTC.

The chain uses TRBV11-1 and TRBJ1-6; D ambiguous. V was pared by 1 base and J by 6 bases, with 7 bases between. Germline-derived CDR1 and CDR2 are SGHAT and FQDESV (reference sequence). The CDR3 loop spans 14 amino acids. CDR3 nucleotides: TGTGCCAGCAGCTTAGAGCTTTTTAATTCACCCCTCCACTTT. This encodes CASSLELFNSPLHF.

CDR3 in amino acids: CASSPGQATGNEQFF. DNA of the CDR3: TGTGCCAGCAGCCCGGGACAGGCAACGGGAAATGAGCAGTTCTTC. The chain combines TRBV7-8 with TRBJ2-1, with 8 nucleotides matching TRBD1. CDR1 and CDR2 (germline): SGHVS, FQNEAQ. The CDR3 totals 15 residues. With V trimmed by 5 bases and J by 7 bases, 10 bases remained unmatched.

The rearrangement uses TRBV5-8 and TRBJ1-2; 8 bases match TRBD1. Per germline, CDR1 SGHTS and CDR2 YDEGEE. The CDR3 length is 17 residues. Losses at the gene ends were 0 bases for V and 7 bases for J; bases not matched to a gene: 14. The CDR3 spells CASSLAGADRVRGGYTF. CDR3 in DNA: TGTGCCAGCAGCTTGGCCGGGGCGGACAGGGTTAGAGGTGGCTACACCTTC.

The V and J genes are TRBV4-3 and TRBJ2-3; 13 positions agree with TRBD2. Trimming at V came to 0 bases and at J to 4 bases, leaving 7 bases not matched to a gene. CDR1 LGHNA and CDR2 YSLEER come from the germline V gene. There are 18 residues in the CDR3. CDR3 sequence: CASSQEDLLAGGPDTQYF. CDR3 DNA sequence: TGCGCCAGCAGCCAAGAAGATCTACTAGCGGGGGGGCCAGATACGCAGTATTTT.

The V gene is TRBV11-2, the J gene TRBJ2-1; 10 bases are shared with TRBD1. The CDR3 loop spans 15 amino acids. The ends lost 0 bases at V and 8 bases at J; junction bases unmatched: 4. Germline V lookup: CDR1 SGHAT, CDR2 FQNNGV. For the CDR3, the DNA is TGTGCCAGCAGCTTAGATGGGACAGGGGCCCATGAGCAGTTCTTC. Protein: CASSLDGTGAHEQFF.